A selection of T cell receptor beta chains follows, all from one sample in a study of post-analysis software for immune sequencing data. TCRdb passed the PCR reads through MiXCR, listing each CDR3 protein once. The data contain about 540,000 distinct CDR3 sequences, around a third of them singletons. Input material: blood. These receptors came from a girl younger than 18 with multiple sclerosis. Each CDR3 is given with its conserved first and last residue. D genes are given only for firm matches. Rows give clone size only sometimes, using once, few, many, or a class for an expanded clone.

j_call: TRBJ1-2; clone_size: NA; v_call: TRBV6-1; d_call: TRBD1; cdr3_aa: CASSRGTGTSANYGYTF; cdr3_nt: TGTGCCAGCAGTCGAGGGACAGGGACCTCAGCTAACTATGGCTACACCTTC
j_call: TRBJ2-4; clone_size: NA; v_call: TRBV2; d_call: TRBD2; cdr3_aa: CARRSGGGSIQYF; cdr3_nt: TGTGCCAGAAGAAGCGGGGGGGGAAGCATTCAGTACTTC
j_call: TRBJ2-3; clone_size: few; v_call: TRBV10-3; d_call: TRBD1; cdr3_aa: CAISGEIGQGESDTQYF; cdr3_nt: TGTGCCATCAGTGGGGAGATCGGACAGGGGGAATCAGATACGCAGTATTTT
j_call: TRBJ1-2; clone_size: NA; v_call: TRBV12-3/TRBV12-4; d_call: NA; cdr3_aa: CASTVAGASGYGYTF; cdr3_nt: TGTGCCAGCACCGTCGCAGGGGCTTCGGGCTATGGCTACACCTTC
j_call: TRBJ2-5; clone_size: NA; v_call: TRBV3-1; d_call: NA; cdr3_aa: CAGSQDFAGQETQYF; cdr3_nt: TGTGCCGGCAGCCAAGATTTTGCGGGGCAAGAGACCCAGTACTTC
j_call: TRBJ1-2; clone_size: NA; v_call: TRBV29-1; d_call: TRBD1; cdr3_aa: CSAGQDGYGYTF; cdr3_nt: TGCAGCGCAGGACAGGACGGCTATGGCTACACCTTC
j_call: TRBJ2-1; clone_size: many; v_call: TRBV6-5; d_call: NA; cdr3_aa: CASSYSGGLDEQFF; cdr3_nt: TGTGCCAGCAGTTACTCGGGCGGGCTAGATGAGCAGTTCTTC
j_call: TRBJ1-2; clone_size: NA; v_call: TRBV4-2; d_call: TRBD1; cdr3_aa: CVSSRDRDGGYGYTF; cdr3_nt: TGTGTCAGCAGCCGGGACAGGGATGGGGGTTATGGCTACACCTTC
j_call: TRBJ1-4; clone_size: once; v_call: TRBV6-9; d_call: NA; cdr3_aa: CASSCKNPGLTQTNEKLFF; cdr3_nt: TGTGCCAGCAGTTGCAAAAATCCGGGACTGACACAAACTAATGAAAAACTGTTTTTT
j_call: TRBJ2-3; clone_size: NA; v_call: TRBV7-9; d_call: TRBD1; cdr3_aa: CASSLDPGQGTYTDTQYF; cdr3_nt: TGTGCCAGCAGCTTAGATCCGGGACAGGGAACTTACACAGATACGCAGTATTTT
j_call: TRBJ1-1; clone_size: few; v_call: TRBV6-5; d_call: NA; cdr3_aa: CASSYQNTEAFF; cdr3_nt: TGTGCCAGCAGTTACCAGAACACTGAAGCTTTCTTT
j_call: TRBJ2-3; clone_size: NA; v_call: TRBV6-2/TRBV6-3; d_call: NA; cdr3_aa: CASSYIQFPTDTQYF; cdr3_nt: TGTGCCAGCAGTTACATCCAGTTCCCCACAGATACGCAGTATTTT
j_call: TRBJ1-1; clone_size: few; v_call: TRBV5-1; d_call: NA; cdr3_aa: CASSWVMGQGEAFF; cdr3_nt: TGCGCCAGCAGCTGGGTTATGGGTCAAGGTGAAGCTTTCTTT
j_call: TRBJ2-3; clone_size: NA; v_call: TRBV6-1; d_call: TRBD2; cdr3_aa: CASGIAGITDTQYF; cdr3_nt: TGTGCCAGCGGGATAGCGGGGATTACAGATACGCAGTATTTT
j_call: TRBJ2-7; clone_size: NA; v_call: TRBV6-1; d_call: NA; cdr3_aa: CASSEGGTSYEQYF; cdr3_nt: TGTGCCAGCAGTGAAGGAGGCACCTCCTACGAGCAGTACTTC
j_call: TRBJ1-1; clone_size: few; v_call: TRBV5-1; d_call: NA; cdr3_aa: CASSLVLEPNTEAFF; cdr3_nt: TGCGCCAGCAGCTTGGTGCTAGAACCGAACACTGAAGCTTTCTTT
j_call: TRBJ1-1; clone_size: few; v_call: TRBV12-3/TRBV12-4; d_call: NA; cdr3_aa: CASSFRQGLNTEAFF; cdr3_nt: TGTGCCAGCAGTTTTAGGCAGGGGCTGAACACTGAAGCTTTCTTT
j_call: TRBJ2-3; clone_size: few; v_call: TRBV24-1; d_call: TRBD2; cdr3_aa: CATSSASGNLYWGDTQYF; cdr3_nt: TGTGCCACCAGTAGTGCTAGCGGCAATCTGTACTGGGGAGATACGCAGTATTTT
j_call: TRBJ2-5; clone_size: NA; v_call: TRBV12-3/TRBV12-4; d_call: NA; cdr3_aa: CASSLQNQETQYF; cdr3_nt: TGTGCCAGCAGCCTACAGAACCAAGAGACCCAGTACTTC
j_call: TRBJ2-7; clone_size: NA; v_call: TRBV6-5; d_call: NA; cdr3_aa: CASIGGSAGSSYEQYF; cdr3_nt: TGTGCCAGCATTGGAGGGTCTGCGGGTAGCTCCTACGAGCAGTACTTC
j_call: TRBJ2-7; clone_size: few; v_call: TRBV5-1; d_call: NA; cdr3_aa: CASSLAVNSYEQYF; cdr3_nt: TGCGCCAGCAGCTTGGCCGTAAATAGCTACGAGCAGTACTTC
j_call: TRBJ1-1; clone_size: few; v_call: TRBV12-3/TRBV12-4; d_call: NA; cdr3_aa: CASSRPRDTRGNTEAFF; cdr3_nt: TGTGCCAGCAGCCGACCCCGGGACACTCGCGGGAACACTGAAGCTTTCTTT
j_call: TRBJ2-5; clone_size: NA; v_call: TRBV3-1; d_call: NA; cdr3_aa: CASSQGPETQYF; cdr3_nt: TGTGCCAGCAGTCAAGGGCCGGAGACCCAGTACTTC
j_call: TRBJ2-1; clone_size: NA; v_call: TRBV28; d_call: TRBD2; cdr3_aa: CASSSPGLGYRNEQFF; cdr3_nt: TGTGCCAGCAGTTCCCCCGGACTAGGCTATAGAAATGAGCAGTTCTTC
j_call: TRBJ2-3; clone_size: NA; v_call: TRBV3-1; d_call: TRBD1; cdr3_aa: CASSLLGGSDTQYF; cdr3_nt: TGTGCCAGCAGCTTACTAGGGGGCTCAGATACGCAGTATTTT
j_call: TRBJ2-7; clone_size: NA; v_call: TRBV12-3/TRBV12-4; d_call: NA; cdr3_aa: CASSFGKSYEQYF; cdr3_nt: TGTGCCAGCAGTTTTGGCAAGTCCTACGAGCAGTACTTC
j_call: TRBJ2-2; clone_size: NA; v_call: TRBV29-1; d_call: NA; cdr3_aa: CSVASGANTGELFF; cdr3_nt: TGCAGCGTTGCCTCGGGGGCGAACACCGGGGAGCTGTTTTTT
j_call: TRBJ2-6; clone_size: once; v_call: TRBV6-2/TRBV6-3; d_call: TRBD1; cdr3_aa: CASSRTGVYGANVLTF; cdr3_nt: TGTGCCAGCAGTCGGACAGGGGTGTACGGGGCCAACGTCCTGACTTTC
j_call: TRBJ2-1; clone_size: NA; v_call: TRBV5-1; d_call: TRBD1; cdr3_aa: CASSGTGNSYNEQFF; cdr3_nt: TGCGCCAGCAGCGGGACAGGGAACTCCTACAATGAGCAGTTCTTC
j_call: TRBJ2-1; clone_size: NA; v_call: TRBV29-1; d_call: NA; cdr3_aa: CSPLSGGEQFF; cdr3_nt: TGCAGCCCTTTGTCCGGGGGTGAGCAGTTCTTC
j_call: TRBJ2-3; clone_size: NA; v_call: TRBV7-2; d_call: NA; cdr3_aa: CASNHGRAITDTQYF; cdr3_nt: TGTGCCAGCAACCATGGCAGGGCGATCACAGATACGCAGTATTTT
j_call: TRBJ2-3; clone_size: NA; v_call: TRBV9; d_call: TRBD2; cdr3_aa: CASSAAGGLPSVNTQYF; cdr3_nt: TGTGCCAGCAGCGCAGCGGGGGGACTCCCGTCGGTAAATACGCAGTATTTT
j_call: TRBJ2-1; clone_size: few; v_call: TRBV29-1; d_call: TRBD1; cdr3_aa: CSVDGTGPHNEQFF; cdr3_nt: TGCAGCGTTGACGGGACAGGGCCCCACAATGAGCAGTTCTTC
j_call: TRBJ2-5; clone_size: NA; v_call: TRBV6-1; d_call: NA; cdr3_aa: CTSSRTGTLQETQYF; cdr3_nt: TGTACCAGCAGCAGAACCGGGACTCTCCAAGAGACCCAGTACTTC
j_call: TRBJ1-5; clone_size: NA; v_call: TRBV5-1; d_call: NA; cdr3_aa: CASSLSGVNQPQHF; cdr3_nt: TGCGCCAGCAGCTTGTCGGGAGTAAATCAGCCCCAGCATTTT
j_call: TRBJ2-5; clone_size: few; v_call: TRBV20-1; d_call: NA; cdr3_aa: CSARETQETQYF; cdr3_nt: TGCAGTGCTAGGGAGACTCAAGAGACCCAGTACTTC
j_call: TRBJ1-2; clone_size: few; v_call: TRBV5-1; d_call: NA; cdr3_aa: CASSLGGAIGYTF; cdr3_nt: TGCGCCAGCAGCTTGGGCGGGGCGATTGGCTACACCTTC
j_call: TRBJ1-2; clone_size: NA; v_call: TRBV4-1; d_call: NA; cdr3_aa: CASSGRGSGDGYTF; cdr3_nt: TGCGCCAGCAGCGGACGAGGCTCGGGGGATGGCTACACCTTC
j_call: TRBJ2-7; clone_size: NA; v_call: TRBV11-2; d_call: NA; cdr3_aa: CASSLYGALRDEQYF; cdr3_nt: TGTGCCAGCAGCCTCTACGGGGCGCTTCGCGACGAGCAGTACTTC
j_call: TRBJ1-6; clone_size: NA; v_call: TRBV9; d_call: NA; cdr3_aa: CASSVKGGDSPLHF; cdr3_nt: TGTGCCAGCAGCGTAAAGGGAGGGGATTCACCCCTCCACTTT
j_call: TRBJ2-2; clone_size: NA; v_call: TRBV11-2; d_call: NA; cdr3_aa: CASSLARTPVTGELFF; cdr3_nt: TGTGCCAGCAGCTTAGCCCGGACGCCCGTTACCGGGGAGCTGTTTTTT
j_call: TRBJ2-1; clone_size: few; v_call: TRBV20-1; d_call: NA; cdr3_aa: CSASPRDGPYNEQFF; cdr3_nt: TGCAGTGCTAGCCCCCGGGACGGTCCCTACAATGAGCAGTTCTTC